A selection of T cell receptor beta chains follows, all from one sample in a study of post-analysis software for immune sequencing data. TCRdb used MiXCR to reprocess the PCR reads, holding one entry per CDR3 protein. The sample consists of approximately 660,000 distinct CDR3 sequences, around 64% of them appearing once. Source material: blood. These receptors came from a girl aged 2-15 years with multiple sclerosis. The CDR3 runs from the conserved cysteine through the conserved F or W. Each record gives: J gene, V gene, clone size, D gene, CDR3 length, CDR3 protein, CDR3 DNA. D genes are given only for firm matches. The size field is filled for only some rows; it gives once, few, many or a size class.

>TRBJ2-3|TRBV12-3/TRBV12-4|few|NA|15
CASSLADTAADTQYF
TGTGCCAGCAGTTTAGCGGATACGGCGGCAGATACGCAGTATTTT
>TRBJ2-7|TRBV20-1|few|TRBD2|15
CSALRASGTSYEQYF
TGCAGTGCGCTCCGGGCTAGCGGGACCTCCTACGAGCAGTACTTC
>TRBJ2-1|TRBV5-1|NA|TRBD2|17
CASSLMRLAGVYNEQFF
TGCGCCAGCAGCTTGATGAGACTAGCGGGGGTGTACAATGAGCAGTTCTTC
>TRBJ2-7|TRBV6-1|once|TRBD1|15
CASSASGTGGYEQYF
TGTGCCAGCAGCGCATCCGGGACAGGGGGCTACGAGCAGTACTTC
>TRBJ2-7|TRBV10-3|NA|NA|11
CASQSSYEQYF
TGTGCCTCCCAGAGCTCCTACGAGCAGTACTTC
>TRBJ1-5|TRBV12-3/TRBV12-4|NA|NA|13
CASSRLGNQPQHF
TGTGCCAGCAGTCGTTTAGGCAATCAGCCCCAGCATTTT
>TRBJ2-3|TRBV27|NA|NA|15
CASSFAGVWADTQYF
TGTGCCAGCAGTTTCGCCGGGGTGTGGGCAGATACGCAGTATTTT
>TRBJ2-1|TRBV2|few|TRBD2|14
CASSEALSWGGEFF
TGTGCCAGCAGTGAAGCGCTATCATGGGGGGGTGAGTTCTTC
>TRBJ2-1|TRBV18|NA|NA|15
CASSPPEQGGNEQFF
TGTGCCAGCTCACCACCGGAGCAGGGAGGCAATGAGCAGTTCTTC
>TRBJ1-1|TRBV7-9|NA|NA|14
CASSSPESRTEAFF
TGTGCCAGCAGCTCTCCCGAAAGTCGCACTGAAGCTTTCTTT
>TRBJ2-3|TRBV7-9|few|TRBD2|19
CASSNRQAGGVSIKDTQYF
TGTGCCAGCAGCAACCGTCAGGCGGGAGGGGTGTCAATTAAGGATACGCAGTATTTT
>TRBJ1-1|TRBV11-2|NA|NA|16
CASSFSGTIRGTEAFF
TGTGCCAGCAGCTTCTCTGGGACAATAAGAGGCACTGAAGCTTTCTTT
>TRBJ1-2|TRBV20-1|NA|NA|15
CSARGNTGLHYGYTF
TGCAGTGCGCGTGGAAACACCGGGCTACACTATGGCTACACCTTC
>TRBJ2-3|TRBV9|few|NA|15
CASSLSGGPTDTQYF
TGTGCCAGCAGCTTATCGGGGGGCCCCACAGATACGCAGTATTTT
>TRBJ2-3|TRBV20-1|NA|TRBD2|16
CSAPAPPSGGDDTQYF
TGCAGTGCCCCAGCCCCCCCTAGCGGGGGGGATGATACGCAGTATTTT
>TRBJ2-4|TRBV5-6|few|NA|13
CASSPIDQGKQYF
TGTGCCAGCAGCCCAATCGACCAGGGGAAACAGTACTTC
>TRBJ2-7|TRBV6-1|few|NA|13
CASSTDSSYEQYF
TGTGCCAGCAGTACGGACAGTTCCTACGAGCAGTACTTC
>TRBJ2-3|TRBV9|few|TRBD2|15
CASSASSGGTDTQYF
TGTGCCAGCAGCGCATCTAGCGGGGGCACAGATACGCAGTATTTT
>TRBJ2-3|TRBV18|NA|NA|15
CASSPLGGLGDTQYF
TGTGCCAGCTCACCCCTAGGGGGGCTAGGGGATACGCAGTATTTT
>TRBJ2-1|TRBV5-1|NA|TRBD2|12
CASSATSGQQFF
TGCGCCAGCAGCGCCACTAGCGGACAGCAGTTCTTC
>TRBJ2-1|TRBV24-1|NA|NA|12
CATSAAGTEQFF
TGTGCCACCAGTGCGGCCGGGACAGAGCAGTTCTTC
>TRBJ2-3|TRBV9|few|NA|15
CASSARSNPTDTQYF
TGTGCCAGCAGCGCCCGCTCCAACCCCACAGATACGCAGTATTTT
>TRBJ2-1|TRBV20-1|few|NA|12
CSASRGHNEQFF
TGCAGTGCTAGTCGAGGCCACAATGAGCAGTTCTTC
>TRBJ2-1|TRBV25-1|NA|NA|12
CASSPQHNEQFF
TGTGCCAGCAGTCCCCAGCACAATGAGCAGTTCTTC
>TRBJ2-5|TRBV29-1|once|NA|10
CSVFNNEQYF
TGCAGTGTTTTTAACAATGAGCAGTACTTC
>TRBJ2-3|TRBV7-2|NA|TRBD2|15
CASSFGLAGGDTQYF
TGTGCCAGCAGCTTCGGACTAGCGGGGGGAGATACGCAGTATTTT
>TRBJ2-3|TRBV7-2|few|NA|14
CASSLDVPGDTQYF
TGTGCCAGCAGCTTAGATGTGCCCGGAGATACGCAGTATTTT
>TRBJ2-1|TRBV12-3/TRBV12-4|few|TRBD2|15
CASRFLAGGPHEQFF
TGTGCCAGCAGATTCCTAGCGGGAGGGCCACACGAGCAGTTCTTC
>TRBJ2-1|TRBV6-1|NA|NA|14
CASSPRGSTDEQFF
TGTGCCAGCAGTCCAAGGGGCTCTACGGATGAGCAGTTCTTC
>TRBJ2-1|TRBV20-1|once|TRBD2|15
CSAPMGGSSHNEQFF
TGCAGTGCCCCAATGGGGGGGTCCTCCCACAATGAGCAGTTCTTC
>TRBJ2-1|TRBV20-1|NA|NA|15
CSARDQRFSYNEQFF
TGCAGTGCTAGAGATCAGCGATTCTCCTACAATGAGCAGTTCTTC
>TRBJ2-7|TRBV12-3/TRBV12-4|few|NA|12
CASSLEIYEQYF
TGTGCCAGCAGTTTAGAGATTTACGAGCAGTACTTC
>TRBJ1-4|TRBV7-2|NA|NA|16
CASSHPPSATNEKLFF
TGTGCCAGCAGCCACCCCCCGAGTGCAACTAATGAAAAACTGTTTTTT
>TRBJ2-6|TRBV4-2|few|NA|19
CASSQDEFQAYSGANVLTF
TGTGCCAGCAGCCAAGATGAGTTTCAAGCGTACTCTGGGGCCAACGTCCTGACTTTC
>TRBJ2-3|TRBV12-3/TRBV12-4|NA|TRBD2|16
CASSLLAGGPQDTQYF
TGTGCCAGCAGTTTACTTGCGGGAGGGCCTCAAGATACGCAGTATTTT
>TRBJ1-2|TRBV12-3/TRBV12-4|NA|NA|12
CASSRSRRGYTF
TGTGCCAGCAGCCGTTCCCGGCGGGGCTACACCTTC
>TRBJ2-5|TRBV10-2|NA|NA|14
CASSNPSSQETQYF
TGCGCCAGCTCAAACCCCAGTTCCCAAGAGACCCAGTACTTC
>TRBJ2-1|TRBV29-1|few|NA|13
CSVEVVADNEQFF
TGCAGCGTTGAAGTGGTGGCGGACAATGAGCAGTTCTTC
>TRBJ2-1|TRBV29-1|few|TRBD1|16
CSASSTGTGPYNEQFF
TGCAGCGCTTCTTCCACCGGGACAGGACCCTACAATGAGCAGTTCTTC
>TRBJ2-1|TRBV29-1|NA|NA|14
CSVGSNGAYNEQFF
TGCAGCGTTGGATCTAACGGGGCCTACAATGAGCAGTTCTTC
>TRBJ1-6|TRBV12-5|NA|NA|14
CASGLGQNNSPLHF
TGTGCTAGTGGTTTGGGACAGAATAATTCACCCCTCCACTTT
>TRBJ2-1|TRBV7-9|NA|TRBD2|16
CASSLGAGTSTHEQFF
TGTGCCAGCAGCTTAGGGGCCGGGACTAGCACCCATGAGCAGTTCTTC
>TRBJ1-2|TRBV10-3|NA|TRBD1|15
CAIGSDRASNYGYTF
TGTGCCATCGGGTCCGACAGGGCCTCTAACTATGGCTACACCTTC
>TRBJ2-3|TRBV29-1|NA|NA|14
CSVIMGGKTDTQYF
TGCAGCGTTATTATGGGGGGCAAGACAGATACGCAGTATTTT
>TRBJ1-2|TRBV11-2|many|TRBD1|13
CASSPRTGDGYTF
TGTGCCAGCAGCCCTAGGACAGGGGATGGCTACACCTTC
>TRBJ2-5|TRBV5-1|NA|TRBD2|17
CASSKRRLAEYQETQYF
TGCGCCAGCAGTAAGAGGCGACTAGCGGAGTACCAAGAGACCCAGTACTTC
>TRBJ2-1|TRBV5-4|NA|TRBD2|16
CASTQARASGYNEQFF
TGTGCCAGCACCCAAGCAAGGGCTAGCGGTTACAATGAGCAGTTCTTC
>TRBJ1-2|TRBV2|NA|TRBD1|14
CASRRQGGSYGYTF
TGTGCCAGCAGACGACAGGGAGGGAGCTATGGCTACACCTTC
>TRBJ2-6|TRBV27|NA|NA|19
CASSLFSAGARSGANVLTF
TGTGCCAGCAGTTTATTTTCGGCGGGGGCCCGCTCTGGGGCCAACGTCCTGACTTTC
>TRBJ2-7|TRBV6-5|few|NA|12
CASSRTRDEQYF
TGTGCCAGCAGTCGGACCAGGGACGAGCAGTACTTC
>TRBJ1-2|TRBV29-1|few|TRBD1|13
CSVRDRGRLGYTF
TGCAGCGTCCGGGACAGGGGGCGCCTAGGCTACACCTTC
>TRBJ2-4|TRBV6-4|NA|TRBD2|16
CATAGGPPLAKNIQYF
TGTGCCACAGCGGGGGGGCCTCCTTTAGCCAAAAACATTCAGTACTTC
>TRBJ2-5|TRBV6-5|few|NA|13
CASSPTTGETQYF
TGTGCCAGCAGTCCAACGACAGGAGAGACCCAGTACTTC
>TRBJ2-3|TRBV6-5|NA|NA|14
CASSYSEGSDTQYF
TGTGCCAGCAGTTACTCGGAGGGTTCAGATACGCAGTATTTT
>TRBJ2-5|TRBV3-1|NA|NA|15
CASSQGGLGQETQYF
TGTGCCAGCAGCCAGGGGGGATTGGGACAAGAGACCCAGTACTTC
>TRBJ1-1|TRBV18|NA|TRBD1|16
CASSLSGTGQNTEAFF
TGTGCCAGCTCACTATCCGGGACAGGGCAAAACACTGAAGCTTTCTTT
>TRBJ2-7|TRBV11-2|NA|TRBD2|15
CASRSIAGGSYEQYF
TGTGCCAGCAGATCTATAGCGGGGGGGTCCTACGAGCAGTACTTC
>TRBJ2-2|TRBV29-1|few|NA|15
CSVTFLAAATGELFF
TGCAGCGTTACATTTTTAGCGGCCGCCACCGGGGAGCTGTTTTTT
>TRBJ2-1|TRBV15|NA|TRBD2|18
CATSREEDRLAGIDEQFF
TGTGCCACCAGCAGAGAAGAAGACCGACTAGCGGGAATCGATGAGCAGTTCTTC